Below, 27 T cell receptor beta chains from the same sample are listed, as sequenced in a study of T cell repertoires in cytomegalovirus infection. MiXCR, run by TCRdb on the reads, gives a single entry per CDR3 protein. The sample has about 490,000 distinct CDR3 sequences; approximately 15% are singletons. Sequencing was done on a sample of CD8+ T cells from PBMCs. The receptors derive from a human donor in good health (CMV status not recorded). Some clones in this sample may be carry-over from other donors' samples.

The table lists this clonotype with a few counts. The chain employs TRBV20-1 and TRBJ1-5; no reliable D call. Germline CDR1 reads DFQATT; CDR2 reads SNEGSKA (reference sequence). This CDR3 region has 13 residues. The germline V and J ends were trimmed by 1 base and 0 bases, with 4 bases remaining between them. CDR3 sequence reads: CSARADSNQPQHF. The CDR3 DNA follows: TGCAGTGCTAGAGCAGATAGCAATCAGCCCCAGCATTTT.

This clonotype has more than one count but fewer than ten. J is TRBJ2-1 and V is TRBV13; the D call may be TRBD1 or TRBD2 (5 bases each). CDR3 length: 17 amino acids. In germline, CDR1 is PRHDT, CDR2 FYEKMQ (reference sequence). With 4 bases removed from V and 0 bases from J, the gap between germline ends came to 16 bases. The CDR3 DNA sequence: TGTGCCAGCAGCTCACAACTAGGGGTTAGCTCCTACAATGAGCAGTTCTTC. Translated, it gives CASSSQLGVSSYNEQFF.

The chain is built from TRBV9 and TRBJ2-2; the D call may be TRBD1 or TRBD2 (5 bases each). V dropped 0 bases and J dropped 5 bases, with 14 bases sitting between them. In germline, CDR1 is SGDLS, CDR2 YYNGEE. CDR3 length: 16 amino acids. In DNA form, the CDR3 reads TGTGCCAGCAGCGTAGGGTCAGGGAGCCGAACCGGGGAGCTGTTTTTT. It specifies CASSVGSGSRTGELFF.

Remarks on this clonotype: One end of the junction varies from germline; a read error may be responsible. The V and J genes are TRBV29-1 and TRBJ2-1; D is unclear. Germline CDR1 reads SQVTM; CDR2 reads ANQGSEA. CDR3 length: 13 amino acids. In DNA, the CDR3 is TGCAGCGTTGAACCCCCTGCCAGGAATGTGCAGTTCTTC. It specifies CSVEPPARNVQFF.

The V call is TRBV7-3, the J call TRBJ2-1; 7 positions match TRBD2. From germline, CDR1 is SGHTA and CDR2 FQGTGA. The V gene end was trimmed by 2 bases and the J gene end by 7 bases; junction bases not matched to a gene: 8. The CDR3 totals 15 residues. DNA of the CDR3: TGTGCCAGCAGCTTAGATTGGGGGGAGGGAAATGAGCAGTTCTTC. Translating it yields CASSLDWGEGNEQFF.

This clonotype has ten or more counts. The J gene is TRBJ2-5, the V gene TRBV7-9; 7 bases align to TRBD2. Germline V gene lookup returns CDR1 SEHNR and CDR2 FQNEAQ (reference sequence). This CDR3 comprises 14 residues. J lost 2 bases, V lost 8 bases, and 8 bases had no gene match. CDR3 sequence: CASYPGGRQETQYF. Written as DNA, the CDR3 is TGTGCCAGCTACCCCGGGGGGAGGCAAGAGACCCAGTACTTC. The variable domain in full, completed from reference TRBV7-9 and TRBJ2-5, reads DTGVSQNPRHKITKRGQNVTFRCDPISEHNRLYWYRQTLGQGPEFLTYFQNEAQLEKSRLLSDRFSAERPKGSFSTLEIQRTEQGDSAMYLCASYPGGRQETQYFGPGTRLLVL.

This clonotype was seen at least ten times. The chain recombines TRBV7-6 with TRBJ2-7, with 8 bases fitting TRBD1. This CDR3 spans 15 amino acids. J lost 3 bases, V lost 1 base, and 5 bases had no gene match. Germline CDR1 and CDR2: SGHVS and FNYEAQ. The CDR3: CASSLERTGIYEQYF. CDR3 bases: TGTGCCAGCAGCTTAGAAAGGACAGGGATCTACGAGCAGTACTTC. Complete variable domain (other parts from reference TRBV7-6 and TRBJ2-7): GAGVSQSPRYKVTKRGQDVALRCDPISGHVSLYWYRQALGQGPEFLTYFNYEAQQDKSGLPNDRFSAERPEGSISTLTIQRTEQRDSAMYRCASSLERTGIYEQYFGPGTRLTVT.

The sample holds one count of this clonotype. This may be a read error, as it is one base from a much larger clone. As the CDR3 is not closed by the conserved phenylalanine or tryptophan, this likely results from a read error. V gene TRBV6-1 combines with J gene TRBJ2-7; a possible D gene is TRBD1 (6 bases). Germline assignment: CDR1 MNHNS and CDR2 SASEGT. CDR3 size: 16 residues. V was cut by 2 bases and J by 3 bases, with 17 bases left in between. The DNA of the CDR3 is TGTGCCAGCAGTGAACCGACAGGTTTTACCCGCTACGAGCAGTACTTA. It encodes CASSEPTGFTRYEQYL.

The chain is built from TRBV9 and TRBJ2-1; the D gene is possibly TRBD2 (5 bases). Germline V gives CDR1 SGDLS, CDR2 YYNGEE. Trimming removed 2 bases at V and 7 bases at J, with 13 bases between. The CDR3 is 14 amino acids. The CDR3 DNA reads TGTGCCAGCAGCGTTGGGTTAGCGAGGAATGAGCAGTTCTTC. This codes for CASSVGLARNEQFF.

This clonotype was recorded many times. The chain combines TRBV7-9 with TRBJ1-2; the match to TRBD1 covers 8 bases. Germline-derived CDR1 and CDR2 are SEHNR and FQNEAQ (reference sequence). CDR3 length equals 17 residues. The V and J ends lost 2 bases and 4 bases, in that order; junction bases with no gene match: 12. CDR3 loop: CASSLSSRTGPAYGYTF. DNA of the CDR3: TGTGCCAGCAGCTTATCCTCAAGGACAGGGCCGGCCTATGGCTACACCTTC.

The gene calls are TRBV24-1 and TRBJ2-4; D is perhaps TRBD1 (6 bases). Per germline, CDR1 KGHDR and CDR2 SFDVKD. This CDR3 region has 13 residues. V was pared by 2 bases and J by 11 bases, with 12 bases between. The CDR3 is CATSDYTGTLQYF. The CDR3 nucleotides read TGTGCCACCAGTGATTACACAGGGACCCTTCAGTACTTC.

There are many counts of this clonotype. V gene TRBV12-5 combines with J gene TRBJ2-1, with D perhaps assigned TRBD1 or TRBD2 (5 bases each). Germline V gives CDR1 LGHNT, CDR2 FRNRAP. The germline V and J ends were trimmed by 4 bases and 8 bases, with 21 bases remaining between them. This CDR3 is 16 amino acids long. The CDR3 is CASGSTPGRLNDEQFF. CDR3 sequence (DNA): TGTGCTAGTGGTTCAACCCCGGGACGGCTAAACGATGAGCAGTTCTTC.

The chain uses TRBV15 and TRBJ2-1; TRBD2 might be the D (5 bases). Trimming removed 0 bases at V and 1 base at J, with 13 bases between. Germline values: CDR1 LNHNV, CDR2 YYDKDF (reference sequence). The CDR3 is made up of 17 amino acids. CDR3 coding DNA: TGTGCCACCAGCAGAGATCTGAAGCGGAGGTCCTACAATGAGCAGTTCTTC. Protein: CATSRDLKRRSYNEQFF.

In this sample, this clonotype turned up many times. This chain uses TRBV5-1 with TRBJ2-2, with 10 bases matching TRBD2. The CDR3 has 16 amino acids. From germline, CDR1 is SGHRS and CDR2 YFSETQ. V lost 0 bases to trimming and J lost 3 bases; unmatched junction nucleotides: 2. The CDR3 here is CASSLASGRYTGELFF. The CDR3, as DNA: TGCGCCAGCAGCTTGGCTAGCGGGAGATACACCGGGGAGCTGTTTTTT. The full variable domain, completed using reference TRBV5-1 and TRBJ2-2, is KAGVTQTPRYLIKTRGQQVTLSCSPISGHRSVSWYQQTPGQGLQFLFEYFSETQRNKGNFPGRFSGRQFSNSRSEMNVSTLELGDSALYLCASSLASGRYTGELFFGEGSRLTVL.

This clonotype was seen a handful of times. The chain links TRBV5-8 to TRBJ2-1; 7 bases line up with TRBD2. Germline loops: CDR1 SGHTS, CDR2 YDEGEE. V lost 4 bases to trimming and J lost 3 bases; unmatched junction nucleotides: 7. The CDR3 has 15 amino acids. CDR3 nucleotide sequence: TGTGCCAGCAGCGCGGGACTACTGTACTACAATGAGCAGTTCTTC. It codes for CASSAGLLYYNEQFF. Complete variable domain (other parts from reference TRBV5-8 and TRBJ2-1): EAGVTQSPTHLIKTRGQQATLRCSPISGHTSVYWYQQALGLGLQFLLWYDEGEERNRGNFPPRFSGRQFPNYSSELNVNALELEDSALYLCASSAGLLYYNEQFFGPGTRLTVL.

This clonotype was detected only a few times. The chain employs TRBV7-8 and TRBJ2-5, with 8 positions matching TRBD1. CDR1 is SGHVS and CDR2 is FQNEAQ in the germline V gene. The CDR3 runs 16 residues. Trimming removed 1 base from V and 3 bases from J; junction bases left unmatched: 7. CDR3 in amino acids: CASSLVGRGREETQYF. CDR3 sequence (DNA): TGTGCCAGCAGCTTAGTGGGCAGGGGGCGCGAAGAGACCCAGTACTTC. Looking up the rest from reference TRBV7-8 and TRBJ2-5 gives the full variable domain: GAGVSQSPRYKVAKRGQDVALRCDPISGHVSLFWYQQALGQGPEFLTYFQNEAQLDKSGLPSDRFFAERPEGSVSTLKIQRTQQEDSAVYLCASSLVGRGREETQYFGPGTRLLVL.

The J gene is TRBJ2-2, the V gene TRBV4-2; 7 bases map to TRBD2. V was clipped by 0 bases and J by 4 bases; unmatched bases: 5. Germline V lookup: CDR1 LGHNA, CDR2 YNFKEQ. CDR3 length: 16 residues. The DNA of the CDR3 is TGTGCCAGCAGCCAAGATGGCGGGAGAAGCACCGGGGAGCTGTTTTTT. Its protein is CASSQDGGRSTGELFF.

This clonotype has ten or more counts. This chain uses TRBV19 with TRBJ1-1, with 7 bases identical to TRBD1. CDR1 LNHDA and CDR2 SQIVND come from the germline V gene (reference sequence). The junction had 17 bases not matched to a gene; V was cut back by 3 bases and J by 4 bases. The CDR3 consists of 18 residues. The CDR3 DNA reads TGTGCCAGTAGTATTGGACAGGCCCTTTCTAGCGTATCCACTGAAGCTTTCTTT. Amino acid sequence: CASSIGQALSSVSTEAFF.

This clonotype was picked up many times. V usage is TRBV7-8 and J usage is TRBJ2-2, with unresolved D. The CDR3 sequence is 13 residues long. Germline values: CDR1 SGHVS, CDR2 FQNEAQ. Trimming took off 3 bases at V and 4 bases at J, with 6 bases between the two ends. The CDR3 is CASSFASTGELFF. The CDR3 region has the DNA TGTGCCAGCAGCTTTGCGAGCACCGGGGAGCTGTTTTTT. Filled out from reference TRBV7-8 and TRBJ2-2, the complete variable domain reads GAGVSQSPRYKVAKRGQDVALRCDPISGHVSLFWYQQALGQGPEFLTYFQNEAQLDKSGLPSDRFFAERPEGSVSTLKIQRTQQEDSAVYLCASSFASTGELFFGEGSRLTVL.

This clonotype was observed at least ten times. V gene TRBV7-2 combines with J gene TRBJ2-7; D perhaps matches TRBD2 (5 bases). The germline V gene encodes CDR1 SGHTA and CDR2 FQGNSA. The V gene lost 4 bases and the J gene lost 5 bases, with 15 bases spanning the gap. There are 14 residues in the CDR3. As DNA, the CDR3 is TGTGCCAGCAGCTCGGACGGGGAATTCCACGAGCAGTACTTC. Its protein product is CASSSDGEFHEQYF.

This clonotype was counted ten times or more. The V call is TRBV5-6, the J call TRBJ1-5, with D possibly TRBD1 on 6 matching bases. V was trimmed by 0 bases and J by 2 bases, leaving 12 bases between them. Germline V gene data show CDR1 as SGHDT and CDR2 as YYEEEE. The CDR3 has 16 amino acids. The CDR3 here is CASSLAGGAGNQPQHF. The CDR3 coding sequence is TGTGCCAGCAGCTTGGCCGGGGGGGCTGGCAATCAGCCCCAGCATTTT. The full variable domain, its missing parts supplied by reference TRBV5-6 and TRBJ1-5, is DAGVTQSPTHLIKTRGQQVTLRCSPKSGHDTVSWYQQALGQGPQFIFQYYEEEERQRGNFPDRFSGHQFPNYSSELNVNALLLGDSALYLCASSLAGGAGNQPQHFGDGTRLSIL.

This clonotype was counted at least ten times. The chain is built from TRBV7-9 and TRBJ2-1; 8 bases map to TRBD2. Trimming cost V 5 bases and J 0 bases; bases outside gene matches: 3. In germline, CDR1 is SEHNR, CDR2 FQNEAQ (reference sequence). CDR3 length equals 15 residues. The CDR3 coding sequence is TGTGCCAGCAGCCATGCGGGGGGCTCCTACAATGAGCAGTTCTTC. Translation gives CASSHAGGSYNEQFF.

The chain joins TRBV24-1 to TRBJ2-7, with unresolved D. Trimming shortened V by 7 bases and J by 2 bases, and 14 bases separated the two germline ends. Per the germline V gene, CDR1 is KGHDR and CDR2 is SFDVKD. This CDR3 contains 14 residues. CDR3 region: CATSPRGKTYEQYF. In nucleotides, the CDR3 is TGTGCCACCAGCCCCCGTGGTAAGACCTACGAGCAGTACTTC.

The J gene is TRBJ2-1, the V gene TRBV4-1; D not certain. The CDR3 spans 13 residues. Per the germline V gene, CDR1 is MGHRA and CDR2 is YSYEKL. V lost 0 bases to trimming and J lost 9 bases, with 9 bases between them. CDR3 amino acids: CASSQDRGAEQFF. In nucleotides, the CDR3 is TGCGCCAGCAGCCAAGATCGAGGAGCTGAGCAGTTCTTC.

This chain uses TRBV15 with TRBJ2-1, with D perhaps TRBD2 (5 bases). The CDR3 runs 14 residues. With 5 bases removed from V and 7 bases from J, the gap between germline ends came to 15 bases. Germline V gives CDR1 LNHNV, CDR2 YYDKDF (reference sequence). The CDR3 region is CATSSRGIGNEQFF. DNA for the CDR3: TGTGCCACCAGCTCCCGGGGTATTGGGAATGAGCAGTTCTTC.

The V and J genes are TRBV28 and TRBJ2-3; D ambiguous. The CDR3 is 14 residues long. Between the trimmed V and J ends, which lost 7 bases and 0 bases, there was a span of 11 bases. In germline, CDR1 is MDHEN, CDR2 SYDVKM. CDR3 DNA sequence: TGTGCCAGCACCCCAGGAGAGAGCACAGATACGCAGTATTTT. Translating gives CASTPGESTDTQYF.

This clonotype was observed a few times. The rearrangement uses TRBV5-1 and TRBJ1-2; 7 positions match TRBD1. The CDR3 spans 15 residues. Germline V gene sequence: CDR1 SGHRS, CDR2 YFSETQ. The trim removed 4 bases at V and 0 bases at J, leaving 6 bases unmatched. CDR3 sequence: CASSHRQGANYGYTF. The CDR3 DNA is TGCGCCAGCAGCCACCGACAGGGTGCTAACTATGGCTACACCTTC.